The next 2 T cell receptor beta chains were all read from a single sample in a study of glioma-infiltrating T cells. The iRepertoire nested amplicon-rescue multiplex PCR amplified TCR alpha and beta CDR3s from RNA. MiXCR, applied by TCRdb to the multiplex PCR reads, yields one record per CDR3 protein. The repertoire holds about 110,000 distinct CDR3 sequences, with about 25% as singletons. The sample consisted of glioma tissue, nonneoplastic brain tissue, or PBMCs (not recorded which). The origin of the receptors is a human donor with low-grade glioma or glioblastoma, undergoing nonglioma brain surgery, or in good health (not recorded which).

This clonotype came up many times. The chain employs TRBV29-1 and TRBJ1-1, with D uncertain. The V gene's germline CDR1 is SQVTM and CDR2 ANQGSEA. Between the trimmed V and J ends, which lost 0 bases and 1 base, there was a span of 12 bases. The CDR3 contains 15 residues. The CDR3 sequence is CSVEDPLRGNTEAFF. CDR3 nucleotide sequence: TGCAGCGTTGAAGATCCTCTAAGAGGGAACACTGAAGCTTTCTTT. The whole variable domain, filled in from reference TRBV29-1 and TRBJ1-1, reads SAVISQKPSRDICQRGTSLTIQCQVDSQVTMMFWYRQQPGQSLTLIATANQGSEATYESGFVIDKFPISRPNLTFSTLTVSNMSPEDSSIYLCSVEDPLRGNTEAFFGQGTRLTVV.

This clonotype showed up many times. Relative to the germline gene, one junction end is altered; a read error may explain this. The chain combines TRBV28 with TRBJ1-2, with 10 bases identical to TRBD1. Germline CDR1 MDHEN, CDR2 SYDVKM. CDR3 length: 15 amino acids. Here the CDR3 DNA reads TGTGCCAGTAGTTCCGAGACAGGGGGCAACTATGGCTACACCTTC. Translated, it gives CASSSETGGNYGYTF.